These 14 T cell receptor beta chains originate from one sample sequenced in a study of cytomegalovirus exposure and HLA in healthy donors. Vbeta (60) and Jbeta (13) primers were used in the PCR. Clones were sequenced by immunoSEQ multiplex PCR, and TCRdb holds only the in-frame ones, with some missing. The table shows some 200,000 clones, with about 80% occurring only once. The sample was PBMCs. The receptors were gathered from a woman in her 40s in good health and CMV-seronegative.

The gene calls are TRBV19 and TRBJ2-1; 14 bases agree with TRBD2. With V trimmed by 4 bases and J by 3 bases, 5 bases remained unmatched. The CDR3 extends over 17 amino acids. From germline, CDR1 is LNHDA and CDR2 SQIVND (reference sequence). CDR3 sequence (DNA): TGTGCCAGTAGTACCCGACTAGCGGGGGGGTTCTACAATGAGCAGTTCTTC. Translation: CASSTRLAGGFYNEQFF.

This rearrangement joins TRBV6-6 to TRBJ1-4; maybe TRBD1 (5 bases). This CDR3 comprises 14 residues. V lost 5 bases and J 1 base, leaving 8 bases between the germline ends. Germline lookup yields CDR1 MNHNY and CDR2 SVGAGI (reference sequence). CDR3 DNA: TGTGCCAGCAGTGACAGAGGAACTAATGAAAAACTGTTTTTT. It codes for CASSDRGTNEKLFF.

V usage is TRBV25-1 and J usage is TRBJ1-2, with TRBD1 as a possible D gene (5 bases). Germline V gene sequence: CDR1 MGHDK, CDR2 SYGVNS. The CDR3 contains 14 residues. Trimming shortened V by 1 base and J by 4 bases, and 10 bases separated the two germline ends. The CDR3, as DNA: TGTGCCAGCAGTGAATGGGGCCGCTTCTATGGCTACACCTTC. Translated, it gives CASSEWGRFYGYTF.

This clone has only one observation. This chain uses TRBV9 with TRBJ2-2; 7 bases match TRBD1. CDR1 and CDR2 (germline): SGDLS, YYNGEE. The CDR3 contains 16 residues. V lost 3 bases and J lost 2; bases outside the gene matches: 7. CDR3 nucleotide sequence: TGTGCCAGCAGCGCTCCCGGGACAGTAAACACCGGGGAGCTGTTTTTT. Its translation is CASSAPGTVNTGELFF.

The chain uses TRBV5-1 and TRBJ2-7; a weak D match, TRBD2 (6 bases). Trimming shortened V by 3 bases and J by 7 bases, and 8 bases separated the two germline ends. CDR3 length: 11 residues. Germline V gene sequence: CDR1 SGHRS, CDR2 YFSETQ. Written as DNA, the CDR3 is TGCGCCAGCAGCTACCGGGAGGAGCAGTACTTC. Protein sequence: CASSYREEQYF.

Only a few counts were recorded for this clone. The gene calls are TRBV19 and TRBJ1-1, with D tentatively TRBD1 (5 bases). The CDR3 runs to 13 residues. The germline V gene encodes CDR1 LNHDA and CDR2 SQIVND (reference sequence). V lost 3 bases, J lost 3 bases, and 8 bases lay in between. CDR3 in amino acids: CASSMGRHTEAFF. For the CDR3, the DNA is TGTGCCAGTAGTATGGGGCGACACACTGAAGCTTTCTTT.

The chain has TRBV7-9 and TRBJ2-3, with D maybe TRBD1 (5 bases). Germline assignment: CDR1 SEHNR and CDR2 FQNEAQ (reference sequence). V gave up 5 bases and J gave up 4 bases, with 10 bases separating them. CDR3 length: 13 residues. The CDR3 spells CASSPRGPDTQYF. The CDR3 nucleotides read TGTGCCAGCAGCCCTAGGGGTCCAGATACGCAGTATTTT. Filled out from reference TRBV7-9 and TRBJ2-3, the complete variable domain reads DTGVSQNPRHKITKRGQNVTFRCDPISEHNRLYWYRQTLGQGPEFLTYFQNEAQLEKSRLLSDRFSAERPKGSFSTLEIQRTEQGDSAMYLCASSPRGPDTQYFGPGTRLTVL.

This rearrangement joins TRBV4-3 to TRBJ2-4; 8 bases are shared with TRBD2. The CDR3 loop spans 17 amino acids. Germline assignment: CDR1 LGHNA and CDR2 YSLEER. Trimming removed 1 base from V and 0 bases from J; junction bases left unmatched: 5. The CDR3 sequence is CASSQAGTRVAKNIQYF. Written as DNA, the CDR3 is TGCGCCAGCAGCCAAGCGGGGACTAGGGTAGCCAAAAACATTCAGTACTTC.

This chain uses TRBV6-1 with TRBJ2-5, with D perhaps matching TRBD1 (6 bases). The J call is in doubt because the DNA end fits TRBJ2-7 better. CDR1 is MNHNS, CDR2 SASEGT, per germline. The CDR3 sequence is 15 residues long. CDR3 in DNA: TGTGCCAGCATGGGGGCTTACCTAGGCGAATACGAGCAGTACTTC. It is translated as CASMGAYLGEYEQYF.

The sample holds one count of this clone. CDR3 in amino acids: CASSARDRPSNQPQHF. In nucleotides, the CDR3 is TGTGCCAGCAGTGCCCGGGACAGACCTAGCAATCAGCCCCAGCATTTT. The chain recombines TRBV28 with TRBJ1-5, with 7 bases fitting TRBD1. The CDR3 consists of 16 residues. Germline V lookup: CDR1 MDHEN, CDR2 SYDVKM. V lost 5 bases and J lost 0; bases outside the gene matches: 7.

Comment on this clone: At one end, the junction sequence differs from germline, possibly due to a read error. V gene TRBV7-9 combines with J gene TRBJ2-7, with D possibly TRBD2 on 5 matching bases. In germline, CDR1 is SEHNR, CDR2 FQNEAQ (reference sequence). This CDR3 is built from 12 residues. The CDR3: CSSRRDLYEQYF. CDR3 bases: TGTTCCAGCAGACGGGATCTCTACGAGCAGTACTTC.

The rearrangement uses TRBV7-2 and TRBJ2-1, with TRBD1 identical over 10 bases. V was pared by 5 bases and J by 2 bases, with 3 bases of the junction left unmatched. This CDR3 region has 15 residues. CDR1 SGHTA and CDR2 FQGNSA come from the germline V gene. The CDR3 bases are TGTGCCAGCAGCATGGACAGGGGGACCTACAATGAGCAGTTCTTC. This sequence encodes CASSMDRGTYNEQFF.

There are a few counts of this clone. V usage is TRBV7-9 and J usage is TRBJ1-5; no reliable D call. Germline values: CDR1 SEHNR, CDR2 FQNEAQ (reference sequence). The V and J ends lost 4 bases and 12 bases respectively, with 13 bases between them. CDR3 length: 12 amino acids. This CDR3 reads CASSSAELLQHF. CDR3 coding DNA: TGTGCCAGCAGCTCCGCGGAGCTTCTCCAGCATTTT.

This chain uses TRBV5-1 with TRBJ1-4; TRBD1 matches 7 bases. The V segment lost 0 bases and the J segment 7 bases; nucleotides outside the gene matches: 3. The CDR3 consists of 14 residues. The germline V gene encodes CDR1 SGHRS and CDR2 YFSETQ. CDR3 sequence (DNA): TGCGCCAGCAGCTTGGACAGGGGAGCTGAAAAACTGTTTTTT. Translation: CASSLDRGAEKLFF. The variable domain in full, with the rest retrieved from reference TRBV5-1 and TRBJ1-4, is KAGVTQTPRYLIKTRGQQVTLSCSPISGHRSVSWYQQTPGQGLQFLFEYFSETQRNKGNFPGRFSGRQFSNSRSEMNVSTLELGDSALYLCASSLDRGAEKLFFGSGTQLSVL.